The 8 T cell receptor beta chains below all came from one sample that was sequenced in a study of T cells expressing NK-cell markers. TCRdb re-called the 5' RACE reads; one entry per CDR3 protein, DNA not given. Its table records 250,000 to 300,000 distinct CDR3 sequences. The sequencing sample was made of blood T cells: a sorted CD56 or NKG2C T cell subset, CD4+ or CD8+ T cells, or bulk PBMC T cells (not recorded which). These receptors came from a man aged 18 to 29 in good health.

The CDR3 protein is CASRPDGGDYNSPLHF. V usage is TRBV6-1 and J usage is TRBJ1-6; TCRdb designates TRBD1, a call that cannot be tested without DNA. CDR3 length: 16 amino acids. Germline V gives CDR1 MNHNS, CDR2 SASEGT.

This chain joins TRBV12-3 or TRBV12-4 and TRBJ2-2. The CDR3 is made up of 11 amino acids. CDR3 loop: CASINAGELFF.

The V and J genes are TRBV20-1 and TRBJ2-5. CDR3 size: 16 residues. The germline V gene has CDR1 DFQATT and CDR2 SNEGSKA (reference sequence). The CDR3 loop is CSALPQPRRHQETQYF.

This chain links TRBV2 with TRBJ1-1. Germline CDR1 is SNHLY and CDR2 is FYNNEI. The CDR3 runs 11 residues. Here the CDR3 reads CASGMNTEAFF.

The chain carries TRBV12-3 or TRBV12-4 and TRBJ2-5; the TCRdb D gene call, TRBD1, has no DNA to confirm it. This CDR3 region has 12 residues. This CDR3 reads CASTLGLQTQYF.

The V and J genes are TRBV11-2 and TRBJ2-1; TCRdb gives TRBD2 as the D gene, but with no DNA this cannot be confirmed. CDR1 and CDR2 (germline): SGHAT, FQNNGV. CDR3 length: 16 amino acids. The CDR3 protein is CASSSLAGSSYNEQFF.

The chain employs TRBV6-1 and TRBJ2-6; no DNA is available, so the TRBD1 call from TCRdb remains unchecked. The CDR3 sequence is 16 residues long. The V gene's germline CDR1 is MNHNS and CDR2 SASEGT. This CDR3 reads CASSEQGNSGANVLTF.

V and J are TRBV6-2 or TRBV6-3 and TRBJ2-1; the TCRdb call, TRBD2, lacks DNA for checking. The CDR3 is 16 residues long. Looked up from germline, CDR1 is MNHEY and CDR2 is SVGEGT. The CDR3 protein is CASSRAGVGSYNEQFF.